The 20 T cell receptor beta chains presented below share a single source sample, sequenced in a study of cytomegalovirus exposure and HLA in healthy donors. The PCR used 60 Vbeta and 13 Jbeta primers. Assay used: immunoSEQ multiplex PCR; TCRdb lists only in-frame clones, some missing. This table has about 160,000 clones, around 83% appearing once. Material: PBMCs. Receptor source: a middle-aged man in good health and CMV-seropositive.

This chain links TRBV15 with TRBJ2-7; the D gene is possibly TRBD1 (5 bases). The V end lost 3 bases, the J end lost 2 bases, and 14 bases lay between the germline ends. This CDR3 spans 15 amino acids. Germline V gene data show CDR1 as LNHNV and CDR2 as YYDKDF (reference sequence). CDR3 in DNA: TGTGCCACCAGCAGGGGAAGGACACAGACCTACGAGCAGTACGTC. Translation: CATSRGRTQTYEQYV.

This chain connects TRBV6-5 to TRBJ2-3; tentatively, D is TRBD1 (5 bases). Looked up from germline, CDR1 is MNHEY and CDR2 is SVGAGI. V lost 5 bases and J 7 bases, leaving 10 bases between the germline ends. The CDR3 sequence is 12 residues long. CDR3 sequence reads: CASSSQGNTQYF. CDR3 bases: TGTGCCAGCAGTAGTCAGGGTAATACGCAGTATTTT.

In nucleotides, the CDR3 is TGTGCCAGCAGCGCGACTAGCGGGAAGGCCGGGGAGCTGTTTTTT. This sequence encodes CASSATSGKAGELFF. V is TRBV9 and J is TRBJ2-2; 11 bases agree with TRBD2. Germline CDR1 and CDR2: SGDLS and YYNGEE. Trimming cost V 3 bases and J 6 bases; bases outside gene matches: 4. This CDR3 spans 15 amino acids.

The chain links TRBV29-1 to TRBJ1-3; the D gene is possibly TRBD1 (6 bases). V lost 7 bases and J 0 bases, leaving 13 bases between the germline ends. This CDR3 spans 14 amino acids. Germline CDR1 reads SQVTM; CDR2 reads ANQGSEA. As DNA, the CDR3 is TGCAGCGCTTTGGCAGGGGACTCTGGAAACACCATATATTTT. It codes for CSALAGDSGNTIYF. The whole variable domain, filled in from reference TRBV29-1 and TRBJ1-3, reads SAVISQKPSRDICQRGTSLTIQCQVDSQVTMMFWYRQQPGQSLTLIATANQGSEATYESGFVIDKFPISRPNLTFSTLTVSNMSPEDSSIYLCSALAGDSGNTIYFGEGSWLTVV.

V gene TRBV5-4 combines with J gene TRBJ2-2, with D maybe TRBD1 (5 bases). V was trimmed by 7 bases and J by 1 base, leaving 11 bases between them. The CDR3 loop spans 14 amino acids. Germline-derived CDR1 and CDR2 are SGHNT and YYREEE (reference sequence). CDR3 protein: CASLNDRNTGELFF. CDR3 DNA sequence: TGTGCCAGCCTTAATGACAGGAACACCGGGGAGCTGTTTTTT.

This chain links TRBV5-6 with TRBJ2-5, with no clear D. Germline V gene data show CDR1 as SGHDT and CDR2 as YYEEEE. This CDR3 region has 15 residues. Trimming shortened V by 2 bases and J by 2 bases, and 13 bases separated the two germline ends. This CDR3 is CASSFPFGLQETQYF. CDR3 DNA sequence: TGTGCCAGCAGCTTCCCATTTGGGCTTCAAGAGACCCAGTACTTC.

For the CDR3, the DNA is TGTGCCAGCAGTTTAACGGTTGCGGGGTACAATGAGCAGTTCTTC. It yields the protein CASSLTVAGYNEQFF. The V call is TRBV28, the J call TRBJ2-1; TRBD2 might be the D (6 bases). Germline lookup yields CDR1 MDHEN and CDR2 SYDVKM. Trimming shortened V by 2 bases and J by 4 bases, and 12 bases separated the two germline ends. The CDR3 has 15 amino acids.

This chain joins TRBV14 and TRBJ1-3; 8 positions match TRBD1. The CDR3 covers 17 residues. Germline V lookup: CDR1 SGHDN, CDR2 FVKESK. Losses at the gene ends were 1 base for V and 0 bases for J; bases not matched to a gene: 5. The DNA for the CDR3 is TGTGCCAGCAGCCAAGTCCGGGACAGGAGCTCTGGAAACACCATATATTTT. Translation: CASSQVRDRSSGNTIYF. Full variable domain (missing parts from reference TRBV14 and TRBJ1-3): EAGVTQFPSHSVIEKGQTVTLRCDPISGHDNLYWYRRVMGKEIKFLLHFVKESKQDESGMPNNRFLAERTGGTYSTLKVQPAELEDSGVYFCASSQVRDRSSGNTIYFGEGSWLTVV.

This clone was seen a few times. The chain carries TRBV5-4 and TRBJ2-7, with D perhaps matching TRBD2 (7 bases). The CDR3 has 15 residues. Deletions cut 4 bases from V and 4 bases from J, with 18 bases between. In germline, CDR1 is SGHNT, CDR2 YYREEE (reference sequence). The CDR3 DNA follows: TGTGCCAGCAGCCCGGGGAGGGGGGCCCAGTACGAGCAGTACTTC. Residues: CASSPGRGAQYEQYF.

CDR3 sequence (DNA): TGCGCCAGCAGCCAAGAGGGGTCCGGGGGCACTGAAGCTTTCTTT. It yields the protein CASSQEGSGGTEAFF. The chain joins TRBV4-1 to TRBJ1-1, with D maybe TRBD1 (5 bases). V dropped 0 bases and J dropped 4 bases, with 12 bases sitting between them. Germline values: CDR1 MGHRA, CDR2 YSYEKL. The CDR3 is made up of 15 amino acids.

The chain couples TRBV4-2 to TRBJ1-1; no clear D gene. Germline V gene sequence: CDR1 LGHNA, CDR2 YNFKEQ. The CDR3 length is 14 residues. V shed 1 base and J shed 4 bases, with 10 bases lying between them. Here the CDR3 reads CASSQGEVGTEAFF. CDR3 DNA sequence: TGTGCCAGCAGCCAAGGTGAGGTAGGCACTGAAGCTTTCTTT.

The chain employs TRBV19 and TRBJ2-6, with D maybe TRBD1 (6 bases). Germline CDR1 reads LNHDA; CDR2 reads SQIVND (reference sequence). Trimming removed 3 bases at V and 0 bases at J, with 9 bases between. The length of the CDR3 is 16 residues. The CDR3 DNA reads as TGTGCCAGTAGTATGGTAGGGGGCTCTGGGGCCAACGTCCTGACTTTC. Translating it yields CASSMVGGSGANVLTF. Combining the CDR3 with reference TRBV19 and TRBJ2-6 gives the whole variable domain DGGITQSPKYLFRKEGQNVTLSCEQNLNHDAMYWYRQDPGQGLRLIYYSQIVNDFQKGDIAEGYSVSREKKESFPLTVTSAQKNPTAFYLCASSMVGGSGANVLTFGAGSRLTVL.

The gene calls are TRBV5-1 and TRBJ2-1, with 9 bases matching TRBD2. V was clipped by 4 bases and J by 2 bases; unmatched bases: 4. This CDR3 contains 15 residues. The germline V gene encodes CDR1 SGHRS and CDR2 YFSETQ. The CDR3 DNA reads as TGCGCCAGCAGCGCAGCGGGAGGAACCTACAATGAGCAGTTCTTC. Amino acids: CASSAAGGTYNEQFF. Full variable domain (remainder filled in from reference TRBV5-1 and TRBJ2-1): KAGVTQTPRYLIKTRGQQVTLSCSPISGHRSVSWYQQTPGQGLQFLFEYFSETQRNKGNFPGRFSGRQFSNSRSEMNVSTLELGDSALYLCASSAAGGTYNEQFFGPGTRLTVL.

The genes are TRBV7-8 and TRBJ2-3; 9 nucleotides line up with TRBD2. V lost 2 bases, J lost 5 bases, and 5 bases stayed unmatched. This CDR3 is built from 15 residues. CDR1 is SGHVS, CDR2 FQNEAQ, per germline. CDR3 sequence: CASSLRREGGDTQYF. The CDR3 DNA reads as TGTGCCAGCAGCTTAAGGCGGGAGGGTGGAGATACGCAGTATTTT.

The gene calls are TRBV19 and TRBJ2-3; 9 bases map to TRBD1. This CDR3 is built from 12 residues. Germline values: CDR1 LNHDA, CDR2 SQIVND (reference sequence). V gave up 8 bases and J gave up 3 bases; unmatched junction bases: 0. In DNA form, the CDR3 reads TGTGCCAGTGGACAGGGGACAGATACGCAGTATTTT. Protein product: CASGQGTDTQYF.

The chain uses TRBV29-1 and TRBJ1-4, with TRBD1 matching over 9 bases. This CDR3 is built from 17 residues. CDR1 is SQVTM and CDR2 is ANQGSEA in the germline V gene. The V gene end was trimmed by 1 base and the J gene end by 5 bases; junction bases not matched to a gene: 11. CDR3 in DNA: TGCAGCGTTGAAGCGGGATTCGGACAGGGGTCGAATGAAAAACTGTTTTTT. Translation gives CSVEAGFGQGSNEKLFF.

The chain carries TRBV19 and TRBJ2-3, with TRBD2 as a possible D gene (6 bases). V lost 5 bases, J lost 5 bases, and 17 bases lay in between. CDR3 size: 15 residues. The germline CDR1 and CDR2 sequences are LNHDA and SQIVND (reference sequence). The CDR3 protein is CASSSSGSPGDTQYF. CDR3 DNA: TGTGCCAGTAGTTCAAGCGGGTCCCCTGGAGATACGCAGTATTTT.

V gene TRBV28 combines with J gene TRBJ2-4; weak D call: TRBD1 (5 bases). The V gene lost 3 bases and the J gene lost 3 bases, with 9 bases spanning the gap. Germline-derived CDR1 and CDR2 are MDHEN and SYDVKM. The CDR3 covers 14 residues. CDR3 loop: CASSFDSYKNIQYF. CDR3 in DNA: TGTGCCAGCAGTTTTGACAGTTACAAAAACATTCAGTACTTC.

The rearrangement links TRBV19 to TRBJ2-1; 10 bases align to TRBD2. The CDR3 sequence is 18 residues long. Per the germline V gene, CDR1 is LNHDA and CDR2 is SQIVND (reference sequence). The V segment lost 5 bases and the J segment 1 base; nucleotides outside the gene matches: 11. CDR3 nucleotide sequence: TGTGCCAGTAGTCCCGGGGCTAGCGGGAGAGGGTCCTACAATGAGCAGTTCTTC. It specifies CASSPGASGRGSYNEQFF.

The chain combines TRBV4-2 with TRBJ2-2; 13 bases align to TRBD2. Germline V gives CDR1 LGHNA, CDR2 YNFKEQ. V gave up 7 bases and J gave up 3 bases; unmatched junction bases: 11. The CDR3 consists of 18 residues. The DNA for the CDR3 is TGTGCCAGCAAGTGGACTAGCGGGAGTAGTGTCGACACCGGGGAGCTGTTTTTT. Translation: CASKWTSGSSVDTGELFF.